The present entry profiles one T cell receptor beta chain with its context. Its antigen is still unknown. The data stem from a study of OX40 agonist ivuxolimab in advanced cancers. Study-wide context: Intravenous ivuxolimab was administered to patients every 2 weeks at 0.01 to 10 mg/kg. Study-wide points: The investigators did not determine what antigen specificity the expanded peripheral T cells had.

Assay used: immunoSEQ multiplex PCR; TCRdb lists only in-frame clones, some missing. The sample has 45,000 to 55,000 clones, 70% to 90% seen once. The investigators sampled blood at baseline, at cycle 4 day 1, and at cycle 7 day 1. CDR1 KGHSH and CDR2 LQKENI come from the germline V gene. This CDR3 region has 17 residues. Trimming shortened V by 3 bases and J by 2 bases, and 18 bases separated the two germline ends. Specimen: CD4+ or CD8+ T cells sorted from blood, collected in a trial of the OX40 agonist ivuxolimab. The rearrangement uses TRBV18 and TRBJ2-3, with D perhaps TRBD2 (6 bases). The TCR was taken from an adult with an advanced solid tumor such as melanoma, head and neck, liver or kidney cancer. The CDR3: CASSPLRAGSLTDTQYF. The CDR3 DNA reads TGTGCCAGCTCACCGCTTCGGGCGGGGTCCCTCACAGATACGCAGTATTTT.